Reported below is one T cell receptor beta chain. The sample comes from a study of blood T cell repertoires in COVID-19. The wider study: Both acute and convalescent COVID-19 samples were obtained from the United States, Italy and Spain. From T cells, B-cell-depleted T cells, or PBMCs came the material, which was cDNA or gDNA.

Germline CDR1 reads MGHRA; CDR2 reads YSYEKL. Trimming cost V 1 base and J 3 bases; bases outside gene matches: 8. The CDR3 totals 17 residues. Sequenced by immunoSEQ multiplex PCR; TCRdb stores in-frame clones only, minus some. The sample lists some 120,000 clones; 86% were seen once. The TCR originated in a man in his forties with acute or convalescent COVID-19. This sequence joins TRBV4-1 and TRBJ2-7; 11 bases align to TRBD2. Sequenced sample: peripheral blood. The CDR3 loop reads CASSQVHTSGSLYEQYF. The CDR3 region has the DNA TGCGCCAGCAGCCAAGTCCATACTAGCGGGAGTCTCTACGAGCAGTACTTC.